The 16 T cell receptor beta chains below were found in one sample sequenced in a study of post-analysis software for immune sequencing data (dated by TCRdb to between 2014 and 2017). These receptors lack a known antigen. Libraries were prepared through PCR. Sequenced using an Illumina HiSeq 2500. Unique molecular identifiers were incorporated into TCR beta cDNA libraries to reduce PCR and sequencing biases. TCRdb trimmed public reads at Q25 via fastp, called clones via MiXCR and kept in-frame beta chains. Rows with one shared CDR3 protein collapse into an entry with the most common genes and DNA. Present in this sample are under 200,000 distinct CDR3 sequences, approximately 28% of which were seen just once. Roughly 3.4% of the sample goes to the ten largest clones. The investigation overall reported the following: Patients showed significantly higher frequencies than controls for five TRBV segments, among them TRBV5-6, TRBV5-1 and TRBV20-1.

Sequencing was performed on blood. The receptors shown here come from a girl between 2 and 17 years old with multiple sclerosis.

This clonotype has a count of ten or more. The chain combines TRBV28 with TRBJ2-1, with D unresolved. The V end lost 2 bases, the J end lost 0 bases, and 11 bases lay between the germline ends. The CDR3 consists of 16 residues. Per germline, CDR1 MDHEN and CDR2 SYDVKM. Written as DNA, the CDR3 is TGTGCCAGCAGTTTAAATGGAGTTAGCTCCTACAATGAGCAGTTCTTC. Translated: CASSLNGVSSYNEQFF.

A few counts support this clonotype. V usage is TRBV6-6 and J usage is TRBJ1-2; tentative D call: TRBD1 (5 bases). V dropped 2 bases and J dropped 5 bases, with 15 bases sitting between them. Germline-derived CDR1 and CDR2 are MNHNY and SVGAGI (reference sequence). CDR3 length: 15 residues. The CDR3 loop is CASSYPGTGGYGYTF. CDR3 nucleotide sequence: TGTGCCAGCAGTTACCCAGGGACGGGAGGGTATGGCTACACCTTC.

As to this clonotype: At one boundary the junction diverges from the germline segment, which might be a read error. This chain uses TRBV28 with TRBJ2-7; TRBD1 matches at 9 bases. The J call may be wrong; the DNA end is better matched by TRBJ2-5. Germline CDR1 MDHEN, CDR2 SYDVKM. This CDR3 has 15 residues. The CDR3 DNA sequence: TGTGCCGGCAGGACCCGGGACAGGGAGAGAGAGACCCAGTACTTC. It is translated as CAGRTRDRERETQYF.

This clonotype was recorded many times. The chain recombines TRBV2 with TRBJ2-4, with D tentatively TRBD2 (6 bases). V was clipped by 6 bases and J by 13 bases, with 16 bases between them. The CDR3 has 12 amino acids. CDR1 and CDR2 from the germline V gene are SNHLY and FYNNEI. In DNA form, the CDR3 reads TGTGCCAGCAGCGCCGGGACTCCCAGGCAGTACTTC. As protein: CASSAGTPRQYF.

Only a few counts were recorded for this clonotype. The genes are TRBV6-5 and TRBJ1-6; no reliable D call. The CDR3 covers 16 residues. With 4 bases removed from V and 7 bases from J, the gap between germline ends came to 17 bases. The germline V gene has CDR1 MNHEY and CDR2 SVGAGI. The CDR3 is CASSSYRSGPNSPLHF. The CDR3 DNA reads as TGTGCCAGCAGTTCCTACCGTTCCGGCCCCAATTCACCCCTCCACTTT.

This clonotype has at least ten counts. The CDR3 region is CASSFRGTVQETQYF. As DNA, the CDR3 is TGCGCCAGCAGCTTCCGAGGGACAGTACAAGAGACCCAGTACTTC. This sequence joins TRBV5-1 and TRBJ2-5; TRBD1 matches 7 bases. CDR1 and CDR2 from the germline V gene are SGHRS and YFSETQ. This CDR3 spans 15 amino acids. V trimming: 2 bases; J trimming: 2 bases; junction bases outside the gene matches: 6. Full variable domain (outside the CDR3, taken from reference TRBV5-1 and TRBJ2-5): KAGVTQTPRYLIKTRGQQVTLSCSPISGHRSVSWYQQTPGQGLQFLFEYFSETQRNKGNFPGRFSGRQFSNSRSEMNVSTLELGDSALYLCASSFRGTVQETQYFGPGTRLLVL.

As concerns this clonotype: Given a much more abundant clone one base away, this may be a read error. The chain couples TRBV10-3 to TRBJ2-7; D uncertain. The V and J ends lost 0 bases and 9 bases respectively, with 15 bases between them. Germline CDR1 reads ENHRY; CDR2 reads SYGVKD. The CDR3 totals 14 residues. CDR3 sequence: CAISESEFTQVQYF. For the CDR3, the DNA is TGTGCCATCAGTGAGTCGGAGTTCACCCAGGTGCAGTACTTC.

The chain links TRBV5-1 to TRBJ2-2, with 9 bases fitting TRBD2. V lost 2 bases, J lost 2 bases, and 7 bases stayed unmatched. Germline-derived CDR1 and CDR2 are SGHRS and YFSETQ. The CDR3 sequence is 17 residues long. The CDR3 spells CASSFYSLAGNTGELFF. CDR3 bases: TGCGCCAGCAGCTTCTACTCCCTAGCGGGAAACACCGGGGAGCTGTTTTTT.

Comments on this clonotype: This may arise from a read error, as a much more abundant clone is one base away. The J gene is TRBJ2-1, the V gene TRBV9; a weak D match, TRBD1 (5 bases). The J call may be faulty, since TRBJ2-7 better matches the DNA end. CDR1 SGDLS and CDR2 YYNGEE come from the germline V gene. CDR3 length: 15 amino acids. The CDR3 nucleotides are TGTGCCAGCACCCGTATGTCAGGGTCCTACAATGAGCAGTACTTC. It specifies CASTRMSGSYNEQYF.

This clonotype was detected only a few times. The chain links TRBV4-2 to TRBJ1-5; the D is unclear. Looked up from germline, CDR1 is LGHNA and CDR2 is YNFKEQ. This CDR3 contains 14 residues. Trimming stripped 3 bases from V and 3 bases from J, with 9 bases between. CDR3 sequence (DNA): TGTGCCAGCAGCCACGGGCAGACCAATCAGCCCCAGCATTTT. Translation gives CASSHGQTNQPQHF.

V is TRBV18 and J is TRBJ2-1; the match to TRBD2 covers 7 bases. The CDR3 runs 15 residues. Germline V gives CDR1 KGHSH, CDR2 LQKENI. The V segment lost 3 bases and the J segment 1 base; nucleotides outside the gene matches: 3. This CDR3 is CASSPGRRSYNEQFF. The CDR3 region has the DNA TGTGCCAGCTCACCCGGGAGGAGGTCCTACAATGAGCAGTTCTTC.

The chain employs TRBV20-1 and TRBJ2-7; the D gene is possibly TRBD1 (5 bases). V was shortened by 2 bases and J by 7 bases, with 18 bases between the two germline ends. The CDR3 contains 14 residues. Germline CDR1 DFQATT, CDR2 SNEGSKA (reference sequence). The CDR3 DNA is TGCAGTGCTAGACACGACAGAGGTGGTTTGGAGCAGTACTTC. Its translation is CSARHDRGGLEQYF.

Regarding this clonotype: Since a much larger clone is just one base distant, this may be a read error. J is TRBJ1-1 and V is TRBV4-1, with D maybe TRBD1 (5 bases). V was clipped by 1 base and J by 4 bases, with 16 bases between them. The germline V gene encodes CDR1 MGHRA and CDR2 YSYEKL. The CDR3 covers 16 residues. CDR3 in amino acids: CASSQGGGGAFTEAFF. For the CDR3, the DNA is TGCGCCAGCAGCCAAGGGGGCGGAGGGGCTTTCACTGAAGCTTTCTTT.

The chain recombines TRBV12-3 or TRBV12-4 with TRBJ1-2, with 8 bases fitting TRBD1. V dropped 5 bases and J dropped 4; count of bases not matched to a gene: 24. The CDR3 runs to 20 residues. In DNA form, the CDR3 reads TGTGCCAGCAGTCCCCGGGACAGGCGGCCTTCAGCCCTACGACGCTATGGCTACACCTTC. As protein: CASSPRDRRPSALRRYGYTF.

This clonotype occurred many times. The chain combines TRBV6-1 with TRBJ2-2, with TRBD2 identical over 10 bases. Germline V lookup: CDR1 MNHNS, CDR2 SASEGT. There are 14 residues in the CDR3. V was clipped by 7 bases and J by 6 bases; unmatched bases: 5. The CDR3 coding sequence is TGTGCCAGCATGGGACTAGCGAATCCCGGGGAGCTGTTTTTT. Residues: CASMGLANPGELFF.

This clonotype was counted at least ten times. The chain links TRBV10-3 to TRBJ2-7; D unresolved. The germline gives CDR1 ENHRY, CDR2 SYGVKD. The length of the CDR3 is 14 residues. Trimming took 0 bases from V and 2 from J, leaving 8 bases between them. The CDR3 region has the DNA TGTGCCATCAGTGAGTCCCCGGGCCCCTACGAGCAGTACTTC. It yields the protein CAISESPGPYEQYF.